The subject of this entry is one TCR beta chain. This entry is derived from a study of control samples from healthy donors and cancer patients. The CDR3 is 17 residues long. The germline CDR1 and CDR2 sequences are MNHEY and SVGEGT. V shed 2 bases and J shed 1 base, with 14 bases lying between them. Repertoires were generated with immunoSEQ multiplex PCR, while TCRdb's copy carries only in-frame clones and drops some. The sample contains approximately 110,000 clones, about four fifths of which appear only once. The receptor was isolated from a woman aged 45-65 years in good health. The sample was blood. The rearrangement links TRBV6-2 or TRBV6-3 to TRBJ2-2; a weak D match, TRBD2 (7 bases). Here the CDR3 reads CASSYGSGGLNTGELFF. The CDR3 DNA sequence: TGTGCCAGCAGTTACGGGTCGGGGGGCCTGAACACCGGGGAGCTGTTTTTT.